This TCR beta chain was found in a study of T cell changes during pregnancy in multiple sclerosis (dated by TCRdb to between 2018 and 2020). As for the study more broadly: The study examined how the T cell repertoire changed over the course of pregnancy in women with multiple sclerosis.

Library preparation was by the immunoSEQ multiplex PCR assay. TCRdb carries this immuneACCESS record with in-frame sequences only. Its versions omit some clonotypes, under half of them owing to an unresolved V gene in the studies checked, with the rest unexplained. This sample holds more than 90,000 clones; 85% to 95% were observed only once. The ten biggest clones cover 2% to 2.5% of the sample. This clone was recorded once. This receptor's antigen is unknown. No base quality values were provided; no much bigger clone lies one nucleotide off. Trimming leaves V shorter by 3 bases and J shorter by 4 bases, with the junction holding 4 bases beyond the gene matches. There are 14 amino acids in the CDR3, from cysteine to phenylalanine inclusive. Just CDR3 DNA is preserved here, 42 bases in frame from base 1. Reading the germline V gene gives CDR1 MGHRA and CDR2 YSYEKL.

The sequence links TRBV4-1 to TRBJ2-3, with TRBD1 matching 7 junction bases. The sequencing used peripheral blood, collected after pregnancy. This sequence originates from a female donor with multiple sclerosis, enrolled in a pregnancy study. This receptor carries the CDR3 CASSHPGQADTQYF. The nucleotides are TGCGCCAGCAGCCACCCTGGACAGGCAGATACGCAGTATTTT.